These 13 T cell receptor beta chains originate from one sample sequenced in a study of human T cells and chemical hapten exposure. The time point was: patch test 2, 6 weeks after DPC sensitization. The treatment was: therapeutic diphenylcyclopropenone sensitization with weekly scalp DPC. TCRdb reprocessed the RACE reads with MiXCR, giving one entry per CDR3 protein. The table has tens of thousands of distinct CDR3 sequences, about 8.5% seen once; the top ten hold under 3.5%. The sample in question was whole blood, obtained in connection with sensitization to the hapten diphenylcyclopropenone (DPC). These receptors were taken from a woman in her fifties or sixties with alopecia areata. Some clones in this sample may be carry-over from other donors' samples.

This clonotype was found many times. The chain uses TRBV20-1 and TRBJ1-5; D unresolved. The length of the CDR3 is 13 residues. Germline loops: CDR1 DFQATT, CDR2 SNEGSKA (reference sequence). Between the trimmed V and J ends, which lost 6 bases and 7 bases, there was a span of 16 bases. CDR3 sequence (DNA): TGCAGTGCCCCGGTGGAGGTCGGCCAGCCCCAGCATTTT. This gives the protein CSAPVEVGQPQHF.

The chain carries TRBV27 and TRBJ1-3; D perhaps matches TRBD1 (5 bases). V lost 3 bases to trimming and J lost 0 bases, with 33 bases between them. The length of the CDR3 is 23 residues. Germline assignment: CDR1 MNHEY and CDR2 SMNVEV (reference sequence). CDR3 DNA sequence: TGTGCCAGCAGTTTTGGACGGACAACGCTAGGGACTCCCTTCCTTTGCTCTGGAAACACCATATATTTT. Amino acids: CASSFGRTTLGTPFLCSGNTIYF.

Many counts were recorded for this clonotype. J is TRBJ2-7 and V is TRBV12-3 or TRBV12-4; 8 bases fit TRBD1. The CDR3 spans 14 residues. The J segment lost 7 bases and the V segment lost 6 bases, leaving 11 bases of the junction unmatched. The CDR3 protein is CASRLDRAGGEQYF. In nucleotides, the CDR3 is TGTGCCAGCAGATTGGACAGGGCCGGGGGAGAGCAGTACTTC.

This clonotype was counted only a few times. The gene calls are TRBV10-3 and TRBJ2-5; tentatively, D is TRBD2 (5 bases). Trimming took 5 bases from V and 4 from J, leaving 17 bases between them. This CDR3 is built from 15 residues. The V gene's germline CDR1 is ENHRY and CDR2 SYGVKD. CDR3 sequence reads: CAISRKGEGGETQYF. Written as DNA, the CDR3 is TGTGCCATCAGTCGCAAGGGAGAAGGAGGAGAGACCCAGTACTTC.

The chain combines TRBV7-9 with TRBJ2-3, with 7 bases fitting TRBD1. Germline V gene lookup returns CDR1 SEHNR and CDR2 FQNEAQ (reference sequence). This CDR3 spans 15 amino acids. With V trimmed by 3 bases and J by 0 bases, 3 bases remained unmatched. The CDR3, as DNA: TGTGCCAGCAGCTTCCGGGACAGTAGCACAGATACGCAGTATTTT. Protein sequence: CASSFRDSSTDTQYF. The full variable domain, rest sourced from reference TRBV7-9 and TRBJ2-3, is DTGVSQNPRHKITKRGQNVTFRCDPISEHNRLYWYRQTLGQGPEFLTYFQNEAQLEKSRLLSDRFSAERPKGSFSTLEIQRTEQGDSAMYLCASSFRDSSTDTQYFGPGTRLTVL.

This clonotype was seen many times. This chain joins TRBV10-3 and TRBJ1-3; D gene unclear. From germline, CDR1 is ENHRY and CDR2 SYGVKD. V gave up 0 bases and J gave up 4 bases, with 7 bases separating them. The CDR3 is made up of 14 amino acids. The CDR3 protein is CAISESASGNTIYF. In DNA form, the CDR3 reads TGTGCCATCAGTGAGTCGGCGTCGGGAAACACCATATATTTT.

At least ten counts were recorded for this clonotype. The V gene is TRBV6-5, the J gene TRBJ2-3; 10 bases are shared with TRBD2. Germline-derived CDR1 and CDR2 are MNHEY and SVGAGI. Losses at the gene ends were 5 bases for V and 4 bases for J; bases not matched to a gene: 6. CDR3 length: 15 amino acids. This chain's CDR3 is CASSALAGLADTQYF. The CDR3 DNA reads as TGTGCCAGCAGTGCACTAGCGGGACTCGCAGATACGCAGTATTTT.

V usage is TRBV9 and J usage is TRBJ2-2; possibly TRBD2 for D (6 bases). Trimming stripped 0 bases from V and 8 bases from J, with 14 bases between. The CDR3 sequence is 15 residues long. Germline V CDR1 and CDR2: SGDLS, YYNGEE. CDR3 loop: CASSVAGAPTGELFF. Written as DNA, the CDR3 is TGTGCCAGCAGCGTAGCGGGAGCCCCAACGGGGGAGCTGTTTTTT.

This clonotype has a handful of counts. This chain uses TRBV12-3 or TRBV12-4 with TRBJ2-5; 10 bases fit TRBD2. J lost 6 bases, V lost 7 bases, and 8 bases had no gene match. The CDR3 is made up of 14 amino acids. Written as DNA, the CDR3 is TGTGCCAGCAACCCGACTAGCGGGTTTAAGACCCAGTACTTC. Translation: CASNPTSGFKTQYF.

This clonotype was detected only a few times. CDR3 sequence reads: CASSFEGRFGSEAFF. CDR3 nucleotides: TGTGCCAGCAGCTTCGAGGGGCGTTTTGGCTCTGAAGCTTTCTTT. V usage is TRBV7-2 and J usage is TRBJ1-1; D perhaps matches TRBD1 (5 bases). Trimming removed 3 bases at V and 6 bases at J, with 17 bases between. The CDR3 loop spans 15 amino acids. Per the germline V gene, CDR1 is SGHTA and CDR2 is FQGNSA.

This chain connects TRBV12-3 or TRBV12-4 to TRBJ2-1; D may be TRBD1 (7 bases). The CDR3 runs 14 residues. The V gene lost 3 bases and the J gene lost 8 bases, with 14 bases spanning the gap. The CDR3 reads CASSFGGQSDEQFF. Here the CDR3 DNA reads TGTGCCAGCAGTTTCGGGGGACAGTCGGATGAGCAGTTCTTC.

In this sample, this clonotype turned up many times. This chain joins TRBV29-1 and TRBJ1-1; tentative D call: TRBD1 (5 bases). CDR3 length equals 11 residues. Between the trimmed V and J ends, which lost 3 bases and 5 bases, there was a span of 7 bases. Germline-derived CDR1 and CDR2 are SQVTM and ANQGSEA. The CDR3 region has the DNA TGCAGCGTTGATCGGGGGACTGAAGCTTTCTTT. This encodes CSVDRGTEAFF.

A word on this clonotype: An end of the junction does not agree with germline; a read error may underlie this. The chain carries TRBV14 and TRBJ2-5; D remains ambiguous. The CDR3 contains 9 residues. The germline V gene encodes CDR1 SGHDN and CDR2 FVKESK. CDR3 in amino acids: CASSQDRDF. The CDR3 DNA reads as TGTGCCAGCAGCCAAGATCGGGACTTC. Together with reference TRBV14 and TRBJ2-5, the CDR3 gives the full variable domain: EAGVTQFPSHSVIEKGQTVTLRCDPISGHDNLYWYRRVMGKEIKFLLHFVKESKQDESGMPNNRFLAERTGGTYSTLKVQPAELEDSGVYFCASSQDRDFGPGTRLLVL.